These T cell receptor beta chains were read from a single sample in a study of OX40 agonist ivuxolimab in advanced cancers. Using immunoSEQ multiplex PCR, the repertoire was profiled, and TCRdb retains in-frame clones only, with some absent. The table includes tens of thousands of clones, 85% to 90% detected once. The sample consisted of CD4+ or CD8+ T cells sorted from blood, taken in a trial of the OX40 agonist ivuxolimab. These receptors were obtained from an adult with an advanced solid tumor such as melanoma, head and neck, liver or kidney cancer. The CDR3 runs from the conserved cysteine through the conserved F or W. The D gene is left open where the match is weak. Expanded clones get a size class; other rows say once, few or many, or leave the size out.

>TRBJ2-7|TRBD2|-|TRBV7-9
TGTGCCAGCAGCCCCGGGGGGTGGCCCTACGAGCAGTACTTC
CASSPGGWPYEQYF
>TRBJ1-5|-|-|TRBV27
TGTGCCAGCCGAGGGACCGGTGGGAAAGGGAATCAGCCCCAGCATTTT
CASRGTGGKGNQPQHF
>TRBJ2-5|-|-|TRBV7-3
TGTGCCAGCAGCCCCCAGGGGGGCGGAAACCAAGAGACCCAGTACTTC
CASSPQGGGNQETQYF
>TRBJ2-7|-|once|TRBV18
TGTGCCAGCTCACCGTCCCGCGACTACGAGCAGTACTTC
CASSPSRDYEQYF
>TRBJ1-6|-|-|TRBV7-9
TGTGCCAGCAGCCCCACGACCGGGTCTTACACTAATTCACCCCTCCACTTT
CASSPTTGSYTNSPLHF
>TRBJ1-4|-|-|TRBV6-1
TGTGCCAGCATACGGACAAGCTTTAATTCTGAAAAACTGTTTTTT
CASIRTSFNSEKLFF
>TRBJ2-3|-|-|TRBV7-2
TGTGCCAGCAGCTTCGGGACTCCTGGAGATACGCAGTATTTT
CASSFGTPGDTQYF
>TRBJ1-6|-|-|TRBV11-3
TGTGCCAGCAGCCCCCGGGGTTCTTATAATTCACCCCTCCACTTT
CASSPRGSYNSPLHF
>TRBJ2-1|TRBD1|few|TRBV7-6
TGTGCCAGCAGCCGAAGGACAGGGTTTGGTGAGCAGTTCTTC
CASSRRTGFGEQFF
>TRBJ2-2|-|-|TRBV19
TGTGCCAGTAGTCCCCGCCGGGCGGAGCTGTTTTTT
CASSPRRAELFF
>TRBJ1-3|TRBD1|once|TRBV5-6
TGTGCCAGCAGCGGGACAGGGGGAATGGGATACACCATATATTTT
CASSGTGGMGYTIYF
>TRBJ2-3|-|-|TRBV7-2
TGTGCCAGCAGCTCTAGGACTAGCACAGATACGCAGTATTTT
CASSSRTSTDTQYF
>TRBJ2-5|TRBD2|-|TRBV28
TGTGCCAGCAGTTTAGTGGCTAGCGGGGGGATCCAAGAGACCCAGTACTTC
CASSLVASGGIQETQYF
>TRBJ1-1|-|-|TRBV2
TGTGCCAGCAGTCTACGTATGAACACTGAAGCTTTCTTT
CASSLRMNTEAFF
>TRBJ2-5|TRBD1|-|TRBV7-2
TGTGCCAGCAGCTTAGCGGGACCCGGGACAGGGAGAGAGACCCAGTACTTC
CASSLAGPGTGRETQYF
>TRBJ1-5|-|-|TRBV18
TGTGCCAGCTCACCACTCCCAGGGGTGGGGCAGCCCCAGCATTTT
CASSPLPGVGQPQHF
>TRBJ2-2|TRBD2|-|TRBV4-1
TGCGCCAGCAGCCCCGGGCTAGCGGGGACCGGGGAGCTGTTTTTT
CASSPGLAGTGELFF
>TRBJ2-5|-|-|TRBV19
TGTGCCAGTAGTAGGTCCTCCGGGACAATTATCGGGGAGACCCAGTACTTC
CASSRSSGTIIGETQYF
>TRBJ1-5|-|-|TRBV11-2
TGTGCCAGCAGCTTAACAAACAATCAGCCCCAGCATTTT
CASSLTNNQPQHF
>TRBJ1-3|-|-|TRBV30
TGTGCCTGGAGTGGCTCAGTAGGAAACACCATATATTTT
CAWSGSVGNTIYF
>TRBJ1-2|-|-|TRBV11-2
TGTGCCAGCAGCTTAGCTTCTGGGGCCAAAGAAGGCTACACCTTC
CASSLASGAKEGYTF
>TRBJ1-2|-|-|TRBV11-2
TGTGCCAGCAGCGAGCTGACAGATAACTATGGCTACACCTTC
CASSELTDNYGYTF